This is a list of T cell receptor beta chains from one sample in a study of blood T cell repertoires in COVID-19. Sequenced by immunoSEQ multiplex PCR; TCRdb stores in-frame clones only, minus some. The repertoire holds tens of thousands of clones, with about 90% as singletons. The sequenced sample was peripheral blood. Every receptor here comes from a man aged 80 or over in a cohort sampled during active COVID-19. CDR3s include the opening cysteine and the closing phenylalanine or tryptophan. Fields, in order: V gene, clone size, D gene, J gene, CDR3 length, CDR3 DNA, CDR3 protein. A D gene is named only where the DNA matches it firmly. Not every row has a clone size; where given, it reads once, few, many or a size class.

V gene: TRBV19
clone size: once
D gene: .
J gene: TRBJ1-2
CDR3 length: 14
CDR3 DNA: TGTGCCAGTAGTGTCATACAGGGCGGCTATGGCTACACCTTC
CDR3 protein: CASSVIQGGYGYTF

V gene: TRBV29-1
clone size: .
D gene: TRBD1
J gene: TRBJ1-4
CDR3 length: 13
CDR3 DNA: TGCAGCGTTACCACAGGGGGCGGTGAAAAACTGTTTTTT
CDR3 protein: CSVTTGGGEKLFF

V gene: TRBV4-1
clone size: few
D gene: TRBD1
J gene: TRBJ1-1
CDR3 length: 15
CDR3 DNA: TGCGCCAGCAGCCAAGACCCAGGGGGCATAACTGAAGCTTTCTTT
CDR3 protein: CASSQDPGGITEAFF

V gene: TRBV19
clone size: .
D gene: TRBD1
J gene: TRBJ1-2
CDR3 length: 15
CDR3 DNA: TGTGCCAGTAGTATACCGACAGGGCCCAACTATGGCTACACCTTC
CDR3 protein: CASSIPTGPNYGYTF

V gene: TRBV5-1
clone size: once
D gene: .
J gene: TRBJ2-7
CDR3 length: 15
CDR3 DNA: TGCGCCAGCAGCTTGGATTCCCAGGGCGCGTACGAGCAGTACTTC
CDR3 protein: CASSLDSQGAYEQYF

V gene: TRBV19
clone size: .
D gene: .
J gene: TRBJ2-7
CDR3 length: 15
CDR3 DNA: TGTGCCAGTAGTATAACCCACAGCTTATCCTACGAGCAGTACTTC
CDR3 protein: CASSITHSLSYEQYF

V gene: TRBV4-1
clone size: .
D gene: TRBD2
J gene: TRBJ2-3
CDR3 length: 18
CDR3 DNA: TGCGCCAGCAGCCAGCTGGCTAGCGGGGGGCCAGGCACAGATACGCAGTATTTT
CDR3 protein: CASSQLASGGPGTDTQYF

V gene: TRBV6-4
clone size: .
D gene: .
J gene: TRBJ2-7
CDR3 length: 14
CDR3 DNA: TGTGCCAGCAGTGAGAACAGGTCCCTATTCGAGCAGTACTTC
CDR3 protein: CASSENRSLFEQYF

V gene: TRBV7-2
clone size: .
D gene: .
J gene: TRBJ1-2
CDR3 length: 15
CDR3 DNA: TGTGCCAGCAGCTCGCCGGGACACCTTAACTATGGCTACACCTTC
CDR3 protein: CASSSPGHLNYGYTF

V gene: TRBV6-5
clone size: once
D gene: .
J gene: TRBJ1-3
CDR3 length: 14
CDR3 DNA: TGTGCCAGCAGTCACAGGGACTCTGGAAACACCATATATTTT
CDR3 protein: CASSHRDSGNTIYF

V gene: TRBV27
clone size: medium-sized
D gene: .
J gene: TRBJ1-6
CDR3 length: 15
CDR3 DNA: TGTGCCAGCAGTTTATTCCCCCCGGATAATTCACCCCTCCACTTT
CDR3 protein: CASSLFPPDNSPLHF

V gene: TRBV29-1
clone size: once
D gene: .
J gene: TRBJ1-2
CDR3 length: 13
CDR3 DNA: TGCAGCGTTGAATCCAGGGGTTACTATGGCTACACCTTC
CDR3 protein: CSVESRGYYGYTF

V gene: TRBV27
clone size: .
D gene: TRBD1
J gene: TRBJ1-2
CDR3 length: 13
CDR3 DNA: TGTGCCAGCAGTTTCCCAGGGGGTTATGGCTACACCTTC
CDR3 protein: CASSFPGGYGYTF

V gene: TRBV27
clone size: once
D gene: TRBD2
J gene: TRBJ2-1
CDR3 length: 15
CDR3 DNA: TGTGCCAGCAGTCGTACTAGCGAATCCTACAATGAGCAGTTCTTC
CDR3 protein: CASSRTSESYNEQFF

V gene: TRBV2
clone size: .
D gene: .
J gene: TRBJ2-3
CDR3 length: 14
CDR3 DNA: TGTGCCAGCAGTGGGGGTCCAGGGGCAGATACGCAGTATTTT
CDR3 protein: CASSGGPGADTQYF

V gene: TRBV15
clone size: .
D gene: TRBD1
J gene: TRBJ1-1
CDR3 length: 14
CDR3 DNA: TGTGCCACCAGCAGAGCAGGGGGCGACACTGAAGCTTTCTTT
CDR3 protein: CATSRAGGDTEAFF